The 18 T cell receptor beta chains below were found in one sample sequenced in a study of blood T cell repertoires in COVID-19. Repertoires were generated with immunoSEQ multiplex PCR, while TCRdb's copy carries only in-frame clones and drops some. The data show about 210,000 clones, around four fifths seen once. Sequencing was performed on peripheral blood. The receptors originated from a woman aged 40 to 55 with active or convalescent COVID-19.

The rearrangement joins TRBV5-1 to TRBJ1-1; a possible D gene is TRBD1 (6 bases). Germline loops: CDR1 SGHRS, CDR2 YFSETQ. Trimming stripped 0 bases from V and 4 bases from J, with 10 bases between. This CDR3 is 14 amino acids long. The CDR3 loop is CASSLATGSTEAFF. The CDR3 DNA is TGCGCCAGCAGCTTGGCCACAGGGAGCACTGAAGCTTTCTTT.

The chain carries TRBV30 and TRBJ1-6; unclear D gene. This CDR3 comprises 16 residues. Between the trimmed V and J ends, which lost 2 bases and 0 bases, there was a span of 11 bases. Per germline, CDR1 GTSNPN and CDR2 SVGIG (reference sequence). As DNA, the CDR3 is TGTGCCTGGAGTTCTATGCGAAGCTCCTATAATTCACCCCTCCACTTT. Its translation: CAWSSMRSSYNSPLHF.

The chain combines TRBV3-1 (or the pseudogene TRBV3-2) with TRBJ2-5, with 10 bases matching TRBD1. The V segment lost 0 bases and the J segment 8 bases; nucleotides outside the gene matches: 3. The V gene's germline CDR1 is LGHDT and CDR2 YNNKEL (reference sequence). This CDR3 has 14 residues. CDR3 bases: TGTGCCAGCAGCCAAGAAGACAGGGGGCGAACCCAGTACTTC. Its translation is CASSQEDRGRTQYF.

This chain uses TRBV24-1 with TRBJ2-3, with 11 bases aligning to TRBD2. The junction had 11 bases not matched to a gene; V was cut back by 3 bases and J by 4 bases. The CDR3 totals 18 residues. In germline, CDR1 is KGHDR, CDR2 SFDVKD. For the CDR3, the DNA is TGTGCCACCAGTGATCCGATTCCGGGACTAGCGGACCCAGATACGCAGTATTTT. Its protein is CATSDPIPGLADPDTQYF.

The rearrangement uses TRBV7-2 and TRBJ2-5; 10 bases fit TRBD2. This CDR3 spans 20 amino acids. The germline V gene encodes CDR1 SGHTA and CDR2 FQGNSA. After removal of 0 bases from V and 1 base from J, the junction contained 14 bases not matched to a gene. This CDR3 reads CASSLAILRTSGLGQETQYF. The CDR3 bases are TGTGCCAGCAGCTTAGCCATACTCCGGACTAGCGGTCTGGGCCAAGAGACCCAGTACTTC.

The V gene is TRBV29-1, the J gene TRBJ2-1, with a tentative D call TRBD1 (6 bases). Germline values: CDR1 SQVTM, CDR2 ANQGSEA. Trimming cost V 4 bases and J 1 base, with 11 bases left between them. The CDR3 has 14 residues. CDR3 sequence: CSVVGGSSYNEQFF. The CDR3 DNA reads TGCAGCGTTGTTGGGGGCAGTTCCTACAATGAGCAGTTCTTC.

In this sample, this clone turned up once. The CDR3: CASSLGGTGLDEQYF. In DNA form, the CDR3 reads TGTGCCAGCAGCTTAGGGGGGACAGGGTTAGACGAGCAGTACTTC. The chain recombines TRBV7-8 with TRBJ2-7, with 9 positions matching TRBD1. J gave up 5 bases and V 1 base, and 6 bases lay outside the gene matches. The CDR3 covers 15 residues. Germline values: CDR1 SGHVS, CDR2 FQNEAQ.

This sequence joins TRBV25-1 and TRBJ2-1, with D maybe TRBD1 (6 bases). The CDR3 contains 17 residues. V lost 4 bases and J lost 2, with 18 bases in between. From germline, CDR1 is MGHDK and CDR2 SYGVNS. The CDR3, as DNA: TGTGCCAGCAGTGGTCCTAACAGGGCTAAACCCTACAATGAGCAGTTCTTC. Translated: CASSGPNRAKPYNEQFF.

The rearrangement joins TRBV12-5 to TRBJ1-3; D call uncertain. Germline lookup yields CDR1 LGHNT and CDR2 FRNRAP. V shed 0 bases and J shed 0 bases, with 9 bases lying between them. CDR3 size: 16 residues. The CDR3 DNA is TGTGCTAGTGGTTTGGTAGCCGCTTTCTCTGGAAACACCATATATTTT. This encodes CASGLVAAFSGNTIYF.

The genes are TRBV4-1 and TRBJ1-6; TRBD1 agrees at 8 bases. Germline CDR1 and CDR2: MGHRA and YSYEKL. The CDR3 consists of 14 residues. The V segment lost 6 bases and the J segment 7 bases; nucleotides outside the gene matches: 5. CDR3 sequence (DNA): TGCGCCAGCAGAAGGACAGGGAGGAATTCACCCCTCCACTTT. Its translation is CASRRTGRNSPLHF.

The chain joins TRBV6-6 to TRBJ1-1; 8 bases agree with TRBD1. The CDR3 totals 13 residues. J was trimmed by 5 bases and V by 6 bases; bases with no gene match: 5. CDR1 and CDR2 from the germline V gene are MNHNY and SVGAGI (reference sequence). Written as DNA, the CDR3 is TGTGCCAGCAGCACGACAGGGGCGACTGAAGCTTTCTTT. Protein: CASSTTGATEAFF.

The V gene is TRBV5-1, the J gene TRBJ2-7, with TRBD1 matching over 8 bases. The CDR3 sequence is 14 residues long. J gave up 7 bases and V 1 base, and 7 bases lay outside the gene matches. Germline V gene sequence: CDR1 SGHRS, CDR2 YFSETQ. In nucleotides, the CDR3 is TGCGCCAGCAGCTTGTCCCAGGGGGCGCGGGAGCAGTACTTC. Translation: CASSLSQGAREQYF.

As DNA, the CDR3 is TGCAGCGGTGGACAGGGTCTTTCCTACGAGCAGTACTTC. It codes for CSGGQGLSYEQYF. V and J are TRBV29-1 and TRBJ2-7, with 8 bases that match TRBD1. Trimming removed 7 bases from V and 1 base from J; junction bases left unmatched: 6. Germline V lookup: CDR1 SQVTM, CDR2 ANQGSEA. CDR3 length equals 13 residues.

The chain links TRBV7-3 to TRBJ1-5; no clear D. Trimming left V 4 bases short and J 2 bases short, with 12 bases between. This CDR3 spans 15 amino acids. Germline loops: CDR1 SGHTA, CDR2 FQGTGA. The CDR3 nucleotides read TGTGCCAGCAGCTCGGCGGGTGAGGGCAATCAGCCCCAGCATTTT. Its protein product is CASSSAGEGNQPQHF.

CDR3 amino acids: CASSYTVAGELFF. The CDR3 nucleotides read TGTGCCAGCAGCTATACCGTAGCCGGGGAGCTGTTTTTT. The J gene is TRBJ2-2, the V gene TRBV4-2; no clear D. Germline CDR1 LGHNA, CDR2 YNFKEQ. With 5 bases removed from V and 6 bases from J, the gap between germline ends came to 10 bases. This CDR3 contains 13 residues.

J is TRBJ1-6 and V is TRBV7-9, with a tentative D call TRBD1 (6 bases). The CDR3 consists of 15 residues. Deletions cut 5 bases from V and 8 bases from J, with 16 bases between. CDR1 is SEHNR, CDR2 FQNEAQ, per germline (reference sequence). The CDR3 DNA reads TGTGCCAGCAGCCTGACAGGACCGACTGATTCACCCCTCCACTTT. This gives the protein CASSLTGPTDSPLHF.

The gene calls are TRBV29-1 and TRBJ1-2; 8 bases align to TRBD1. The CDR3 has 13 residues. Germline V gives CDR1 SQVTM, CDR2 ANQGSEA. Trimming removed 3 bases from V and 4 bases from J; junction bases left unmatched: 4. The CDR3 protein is CSVETGVGYGYTF. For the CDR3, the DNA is TGCAGCGTTGAGACAGGGGTAGGCTATGGCTACACCTTC.

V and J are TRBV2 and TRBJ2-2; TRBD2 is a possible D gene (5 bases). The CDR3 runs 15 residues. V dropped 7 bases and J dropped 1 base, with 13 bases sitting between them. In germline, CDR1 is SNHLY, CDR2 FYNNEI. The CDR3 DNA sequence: TGTGCCAGCATCTCCGGAGAGGGGAACACCGGGGAGCTGTTTTTT. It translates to CASISGEGNTGELFF.